The rows below give T cell receptor beta chains drawn from one sample of a study of blood T cell repertoires in COVID-19. Libraries were prepared by immunoSEQ multiplex PCR; TCRdb keeps only in-frame clonotypes and omits some of them. The sample records approximately 270,000 clones, approximately 85% being singletons. Material for sequencing was PBMCs or T cells enriched from blood (not recorded which). The receptors come from a woman aged 30 to 39 who had recovered from COVID-19. Both conserved end residues are part of each CDR3. A D gene is named only where the DNA matches it firmly. Size is stated for part of the rows, as once, few or many counts, or as a class when the clone is expanded.

TRBV12-3/TRBV12-4	.	TRBJ1-2	.	CASSLVSDYGYTF	TGTGCCAGCAGTTTAGTGTCAGACTATGGCTACACCTTC
TRBV9	TRBD1	TRBJ1-2	.	CASSPGTGTNYGYTF	TGTGCCAGCAGCCCCGGGACAGGAACTAACTATGGCTACACCTTC
TRBV2	TRBD1	TRBJ1-1	.	CASSDPTGAEAFF	TGTGCCAGCAGTGACCCGACAGGGGCTGAAGCTTTCTTT
TRBV19	TRBD1	TRBJ1-5	.	CASSTGTDIYGQPQHF	TGTGCCAGCTCAACCGGGACAGATATTTATGGTCAGCCCCAGCATTTT
TRBV3-1/TRBV3-2	.	TRBJ1-1	.	CASSRFSTEAFF	TGTGCCAGCAGCCGTTTTAGCACTGAAGCTTTCTTT
TRBV18	.	TRBJ1-5	.	CASSEQGIGNQPQHF	TGTGCCAGCTCAGAACAGGGTATCGGCAATCAGCCCCAGCATTTT
TRBV28	TRBD1	TRBJ1-6	few	CASSFRQGARSPLHF	TGTGCCAGCAGTTTCCGACAGGGGGCTCGTTCACCCCTCCACTTT
TRBV7-9	TRBD1	TRBJ2-5	.	CASSLGRQGWETQYF	TGTGCCAGCAGCTTAGGCCGACAGGGGTGGGAGACCCAGTACTTC
TRBV5-5	.	TRBJ1-2	.	CASSLASKYGYTF	TGTGCCAGCAGCCTGGCAAGCAAATATGGCTACACCTTC
TRBV19	.	TRBJ1-5	once	CASRPLNRYNQPQHF	TGTGCCAGTAGACCCTTAAACAGATATAATCAGCCCCAGCATTTT
TRBV7-3	.	TRBJ2-5	.	CASSRRGDETQYF	TGTGCCAGCAGCCGAAGGGGTGACGAGACCCAGTACTTC
TRBV7-8	TRBD2	TRBJ2-1	.	CASSLGGDYYNEQFF	TGTGCCAGCAGCTTAGGTGGGGACTACTACAATGAGCAGTTCTTC
TRBV29-1	TRBD1	TRBJ1-2	.	CSTGTGGNYGYTF	TGCAGCACCGGGACAGGGGGTAACTATGGCTACACCTTC
TRBV5-1	TRBD1	TRBJ1-6	.	CASSLRRTGQNSPLHF	TGCGCCAGCAGCTTGCGGCGGACAGGGCAAAATTCACCCCTCCACTTT
TRBV18	TRBD1	TRBJ2-7	.	CASSPATGTGYEQYF	TGTGCCAGCTCACCCGCCACGGGGACAGGGTACGAGCAGTACTTC
TRBV2	.	TRBJ1-5	.	CASSEYGNQPQHF	TGTGCCAGCAGTGAATATGGCAATCAGCCCCAGCATTTT
TRBV5-1	.	TRBJ2-1	.	CASSLDRGYNEQFF	TGCGCCAGCAGCTTGGATCGGGGTTACAATGAGCAGTTCTTC
TRBV9	TRBD1	TRBJ1-1	.	CASTRTGDMNTEAFF	TGTGCCAGCACCCGAACAGGGGACATGAACACTGAAGCTTTCTTT
TRBV28	.	TRBJ2-3	once	CASSLRRDTDTQYF	TGTGCCAGCAGTCTTCGGAGGGACACAGATACGCAGTATTTT
TRBV29-1	TRBD1	TRBJ1-1	.	CSVMGQGYTEAFF	TGCAGCGTTATGGGACAGGGATACACTGAAGCTTTCTTT
TRBV18	TRBD2	TRBJ2-1	.	CASSPSGGAGNEQFF	TGTGCCAGCTCCCCAAGCGGGGGGGCCGGGAATGAGCAGTTCTTC
TRBV5-3	.	TRBJ2-3	.	CARSLDRGTDTQYF	TGTGCCAGAAGCTTGGACAGGGGCACAGATACGCAGTATTTT
TRBV4-2	.	TRBJ1-3	.	CASSPSGGAGNTIYF	TGTGCCAGCAGCCCGTCCGGGGGAGCAGGAAACACCATATATTTT
TRBV2	.	TRBJ1-1	.	CASAGPNTEAFF	TGTGCCAGCGCGGGTCCGAACACTGAAGCTTTCTTT
TRBV10-2	.	TRBJ2-7	.	CASWQGASYEQYF	TGCGCCAGCTGGCAGGGCGCTTCCTACGAGCAGTACTTC
TRBV24-1	.	TRBJ2-2	.	CATSDVGAKGGELFF	TGTGCCACCAGTGATGTAGGGGCGAAGGGCGGGGAGCTGTTTTTT
TRBV10-2	.	TRBJ1-6	.	CASREGRVNSPLHF	TGCGCCAGCAGGGAGGGCAGGGTTAATTCACCCCTCCACTTT
TRBV15	TRBD1	TRBJ1-1	.	CATSDRQGSAEAFF	TGTGCCACCAGCGATCGACAGGGTAGCGCTGAAGCTTTCTTT
TRBV3-1/TRBV3-2	TRBD2	TRBJ2-2	few	CASSRVGTSGNTGELFF	TGTGCCAGCAGCCGAGTAGGTACTAGCGGAAACACCGGGGAGCTGTTTTTT
TRBV28	.	TRBJ1-1	.	CASGAGVGSEAFF	TGTGCCAGCGGGGCAGGGGTGGGTTCTGAAGCTTTCTTT
TRBV25-1	TRBD1	TRBJ2-7	.	CASSESRGTGSSYEQYF	TGTGCCAGCAGTGAATCGCGGGGGACAGGGTCCTCCTACGAGCAGTACTTC
TRBV9	.	TRBJ1-2	.	CASSATDSRGYTF	TGTGCCAGCAGCGCAACGGACAGCCGCGGCTACACCTTC
TRBV7-9	.	TRBJ1-2	.	CASSPTSVPDGYTF	TGTGCCAGCAGCCCTACTTCTGTCCCGGATGGCTACACCTTC
TRBV11-3	TRBD2	TRBJ2-1	.	CASSLVSGRGHNEQFF	TGTGCCAGCAGCTTAGTAAGCGGGAGGGGACACAATGAGCAGTTCTTC
TRBV28	TRBD1	TRBJ2-3	once	CASSLWTPGTGGTDTQYF	TGTGCCAGCAGTTTATGGACCCCCGGGACAGGGGGCACAGATACGCAGTATTTT
TRBV5-1	.	TRBJ2-2	.	CASSLGDINTGELFF	TGCGCCAGCAGCTTGGGGGACATCAACACCGGGGAGCTGTTTTTT
TRBV12-3/TRBV12-4	TRBD1	TRBJ1-2	.	CASSGTGGGYTF	TGTGCCAGCAGCGGGACAGGGGGTGGCTACACCTTC
TRBV2	TRBD1	TRBJ2-2	.	CASRNPGQGSGELFF	TGTGCCAGCAGAAACCCGGGACAGGGGTCCGGGGAGCTGTTTTTT